This T cell receptor (beta chain) emerged from a study of blood T cell repertoires in COVID-19. Study in general: The United States, Italy and Spain provided the acute and convalescent COVID-19 samples.

As handled by the study authors: Amplifying reference gene primers gave estimates of nucleated cell counts. Generated by immunoSEQ multiplex PCR, the TCRdb table keeps only in-frame clones and is missing some. The DNA was the basis for D and trimming; V, J and clone size are from that table. The table shows some 200,000 clones, with approximately 90% occurring only once. The CDR3 has 18 residues. Germline CDR1 reads SGDLS; CDR2 reads YYNGEE. V lost 2 bases, J lost 4 bases, and 11 bases stayed unmatched. This TCR derives from a man aged 55 to 70 with active or convalescent COVID-19. The chain links TRBV9 to TRBJ2-2, with TRBD2 matching 10 bases. The specimen sequenced was peripheral blood. The CDR3 sequence: CASSVGLGTSDGTGELFF. For the CDR3, the DNA is TGTGCCAGCAGCGTGGGACTCGGGACTAGCGACGGCACCGGGGAGCTGTTTTTT.